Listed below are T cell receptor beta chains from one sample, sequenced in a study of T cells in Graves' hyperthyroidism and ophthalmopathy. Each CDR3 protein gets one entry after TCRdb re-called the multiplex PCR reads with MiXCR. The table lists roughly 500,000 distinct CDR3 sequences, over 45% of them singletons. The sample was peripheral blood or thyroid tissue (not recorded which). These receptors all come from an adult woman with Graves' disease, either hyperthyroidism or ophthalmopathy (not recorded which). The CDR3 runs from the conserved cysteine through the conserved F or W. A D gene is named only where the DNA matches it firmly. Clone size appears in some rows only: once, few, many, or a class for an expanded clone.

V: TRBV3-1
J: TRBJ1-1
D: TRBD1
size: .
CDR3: CASSLRTGGANTEAFF
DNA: TGTGCCAGCAGCCTTCGGACAGGGGGAGCGAACACTGAAGCTTTCTTT

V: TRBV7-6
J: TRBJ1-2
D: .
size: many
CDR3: CASSLEAGDGYTF
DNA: TGTGCCAGCAGCTTAGAGGCTGGGGATGGCTACACCTTC

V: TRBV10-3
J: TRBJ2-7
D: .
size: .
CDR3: CAMKRDGETYEQYF
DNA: TGTGCCATGAAACGGGACGGAGAGACCTACGAGCAGTACTTC

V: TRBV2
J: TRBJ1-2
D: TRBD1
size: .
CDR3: CAGRNRTGGRGYTF
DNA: TGTGCCGGACGGAATAGGACAGGGGGCCGTGGCTACACCTTC

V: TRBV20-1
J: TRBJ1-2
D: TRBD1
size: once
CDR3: CSGSGGGGSYGYTF
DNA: TGCAGTGGCAGCGGAGGGGGCGGGAGCTATGGCTACACCTTC

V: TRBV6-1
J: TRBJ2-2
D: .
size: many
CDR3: CASSWRANTGELFF
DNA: TGTGCCAGCAGTTGGAGGGCAAACACCGGGGAGCTGTTTTTT

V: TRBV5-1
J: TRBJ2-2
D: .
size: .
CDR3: CASSGGTMSTGELFF
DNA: TGCGCCAGCAGCGGGGGGACGATGTCAACCGGGGAGCTGTTTTTT

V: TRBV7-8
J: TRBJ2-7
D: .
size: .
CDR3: CASSLAQGGEQYF
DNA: TGTGCCAGCAGCTTGGCGCAGGGCGGCGAGCAGTACTTC

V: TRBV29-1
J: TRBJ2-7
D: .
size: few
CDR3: CSVEDRGTRLEQYF
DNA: TGCAGCGTTGAAGATCGAGGGACTCGCCTCGAGCAGTACTTC

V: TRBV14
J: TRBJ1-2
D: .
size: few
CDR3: CASSGGRGYTF
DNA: TGTGCCAGCAGCGGAGGACGTGGCTACACCTTC

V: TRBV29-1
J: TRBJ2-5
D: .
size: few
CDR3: CSVARVRQETQYF
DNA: TGCAGCGTTGCAAGGGTCAGACAAGAGACCCAGTACTTC

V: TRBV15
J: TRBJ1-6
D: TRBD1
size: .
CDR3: CATSRVDRGLESPLHF
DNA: TGTGCCACCAGCAGAGTGGACAGGGGATTGGAGTCACCCCTCCACTTT

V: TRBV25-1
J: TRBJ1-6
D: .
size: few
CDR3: CASSEGGRANSPLHF
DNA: TGTGCCAGCAGTGAAGGTGGCAGGGCGAATTCACCCCTCCACTTT

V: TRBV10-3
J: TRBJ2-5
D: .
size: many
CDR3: CAISESVRVRETQYF
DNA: TGTGCCATCAGTGAGTCCGTCAGGGTACGGGAGACCCAGTACTTC

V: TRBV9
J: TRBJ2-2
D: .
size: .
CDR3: CASSGTAAVELFF
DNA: TGTGCCAGCAGCGGGACTGCGGCGGTGGAGCTGTTTTTT

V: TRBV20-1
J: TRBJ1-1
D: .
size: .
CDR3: CSARRNLGTEAFF
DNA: TGCAGTGCTAGACGTAACCTGGGCACTGAAGCTTTCTTT

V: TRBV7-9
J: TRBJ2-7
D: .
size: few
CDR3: CASSFTNGVHEQYF
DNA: TGTGCCAGCAGTTTCACCAATGGCGTCCACGAGCAGTACTTC

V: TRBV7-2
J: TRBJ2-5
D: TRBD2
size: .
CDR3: CASSRMTSGGRGTQYF
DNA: TGTGCCAGCAGCCGGATGACTAGCGGGGGTCGAGGGACCCAGTACTTC

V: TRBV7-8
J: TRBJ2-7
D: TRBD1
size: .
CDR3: CASSETGTGTYEQYF
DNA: TGTGCCAGCAGTGAAACCGGGACAGGTACCTACGAGCAGTACTTC

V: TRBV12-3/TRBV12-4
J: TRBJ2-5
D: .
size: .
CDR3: CASSRLKRGEDGETQYF
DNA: TGTGCCAGCAGTCGATTAAAGCGAGGGGAGGACGGAGAGACCCAGTACTTC

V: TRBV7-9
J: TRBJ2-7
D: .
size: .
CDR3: CASSPLFAGTYEQYF
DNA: TGTGCCAGCAGCCCTCTATTCGCAGGGACCTACGAGCAGTACTTC

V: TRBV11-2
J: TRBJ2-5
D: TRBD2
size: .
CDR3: CASSSRGLVKTQYF
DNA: TGTGCCAGCAGCTCGCGGGGGTTGGTGAAGACCCAGTACTTC

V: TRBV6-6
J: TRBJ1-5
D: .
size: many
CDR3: CASSSDGRLGQPQHF
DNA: TGTGCCAGCAGCTCCGACGGGAGATTAGGGCAGCCCCAGCATTTT

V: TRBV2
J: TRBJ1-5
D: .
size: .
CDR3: CASSKGLGNQPQHF
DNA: TGTGCCAGCAGTAAGGGGTTGGGGAATCAGCCCCAGCATTTT

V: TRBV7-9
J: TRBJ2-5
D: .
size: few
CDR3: CASSFTSGRGGLETQYF
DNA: TGTGCCAGCAGTTTCACTTCTGGCAGGGGAGGTTTGGAGACCCAGTACTTC

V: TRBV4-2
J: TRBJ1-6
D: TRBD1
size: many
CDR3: CASSQDYGQGSTLHF
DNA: TGTGCCAGCAGCCAAGATTACGGACAGGGCAGCACCCTCCACTTT

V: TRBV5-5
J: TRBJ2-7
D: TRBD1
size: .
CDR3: CASSLAGQGPHEQYF
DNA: TGTGCCAGCAGCTTGGCTGGACAGGGGCCTCACGAGCAGTACTTC

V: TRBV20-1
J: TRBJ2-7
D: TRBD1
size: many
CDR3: CSVGQASYEQYF
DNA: TGCAGTGTGGGACAGGCTTCCTACGAGCAGTACTTC

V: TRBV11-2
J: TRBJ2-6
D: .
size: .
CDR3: CASRDGHSGANVLTF
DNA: TGTGCCAGCAGGGACGGACACTCTGGGGCCAACGTCCTGACTTTC

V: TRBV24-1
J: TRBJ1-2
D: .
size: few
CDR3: CATSENTGDSPYGYTF
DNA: TGTGCCACCAGTGAAAACACAGGCGACTCACCCTATGGCTACACCTTC

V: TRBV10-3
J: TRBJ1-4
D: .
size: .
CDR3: CANRTGNLNEKLFF
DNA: TGTGCCAACCGCACAGGAAACCTTAATGAAAAACTGTTTTTT

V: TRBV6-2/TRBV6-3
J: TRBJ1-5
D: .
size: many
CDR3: CASSSSDRSGPQHF
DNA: .

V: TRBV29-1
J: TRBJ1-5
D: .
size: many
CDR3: CSVGGGPYNQPQHF
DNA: TGCAGCGTTGGGGGGGGGCCTTACAATCAGCCCCAGCATTTT

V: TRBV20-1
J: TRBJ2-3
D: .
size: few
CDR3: CSARDSGTTDTQYF
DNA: TGCAGTGCTAGAGATTCCGGAACCACAGATACGCAGTATTTT

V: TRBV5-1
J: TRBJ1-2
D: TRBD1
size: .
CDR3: CASSEDRVWGYTF
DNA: TGCGCCAGCAGCGAAGACAGGGTTTGGGGCTACACCTTC

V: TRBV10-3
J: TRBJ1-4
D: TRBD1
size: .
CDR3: CAISGGGTAGGKNEKLFF
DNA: TGTGCCATCAGCGGGGGAGGCACGGCAGGGGGAAAGAATGAAAAACTGTTTTTT

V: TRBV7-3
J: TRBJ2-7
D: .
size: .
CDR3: CASSLTGGDEQYF
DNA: TGTGCCAGCAGCTTAACCGGGGGCGACGAGCAGTACTTC

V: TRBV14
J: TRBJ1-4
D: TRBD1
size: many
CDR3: CASSGQTGRSEKLFF
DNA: TGTGCCAGCAGCGGCCAGACAGGGAGAAGTGAAAAACTGTTTTTT

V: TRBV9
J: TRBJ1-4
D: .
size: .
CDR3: CASSASGPTEKLFF
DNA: TGTGCCAGCAGCGCCTCCGGGCCTACGGAAAAACTGTTTTTT

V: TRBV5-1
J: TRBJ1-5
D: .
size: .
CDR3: CASSLDRQYNQPQHF
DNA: TGCGCCAGCAGCTTGGATAGACAGTACAATCAGCCCCAGCATTTT

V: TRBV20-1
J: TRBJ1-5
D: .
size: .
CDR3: CSARLAGAAEHF
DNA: TGCAGTGCTAGACTAGCGGGAGCTGCCGAGCATTTT

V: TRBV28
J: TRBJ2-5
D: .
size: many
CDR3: CASSSPIAPGTQYF
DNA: TGTGCCAGCAGTTCCCCGATCGCCCCAGGGACCCAGTACTTC

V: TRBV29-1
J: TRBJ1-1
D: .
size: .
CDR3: CSVEILAGDSNTEAFF
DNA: TGCAGCGTTGAAATTCTAGCAGGGGATTCGAACACTGAAGCTTTCTTT

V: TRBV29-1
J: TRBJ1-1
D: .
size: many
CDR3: CSVGQRNTEAFF
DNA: TGCAGCGTTGGGCAGCGGAACACTGAAGCTTTCTTT

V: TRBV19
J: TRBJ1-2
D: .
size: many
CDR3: CASRTQGTDYGYTF
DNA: TGTGCCAGTAGGACTCAGGGGACGGACTATGGCTACACCTTC

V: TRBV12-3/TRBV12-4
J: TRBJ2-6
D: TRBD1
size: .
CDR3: CASSLRQGAESAF
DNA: TGTGCCAGCAGTCTCAGGCAGGGGGCGGAATCGGCTTTC

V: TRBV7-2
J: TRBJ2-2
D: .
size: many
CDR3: CASSLEAISNTGELFF
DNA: TGTGCCAGCAGCTTAGAGGCGATATCGAACACCGGGGAGCTGTTTTTT

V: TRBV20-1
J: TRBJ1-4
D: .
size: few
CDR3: CSAGQSNEKLFF
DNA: TGCAGCGCCGGACAGAGTAATGAAAAACTGTTTTTT

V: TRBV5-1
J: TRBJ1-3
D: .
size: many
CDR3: CASSREGVGDSGNTIYF
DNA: TGCGCCAGCAGCCGGGAGGGCGTGGGGGACTCTGGAAACACCATATATTTT

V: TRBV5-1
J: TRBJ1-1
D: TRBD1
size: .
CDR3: CASSSLDREGTEAFF
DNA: TGCGCCAGCAGCTCACTCGACAGGGAGGGCACTGAAGCTTTCTTT

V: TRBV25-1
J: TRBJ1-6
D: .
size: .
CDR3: CASKQTGANSPLHF
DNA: TGTGCCAGCAAACAGACAGGTGCTAATTCACCCCTCCACTTT